This T cell receptor beta chain was captured by sequencing in a study of T cell repertoires in cytomegalovirus infection. About the study: Matching HLA type, along with CMV infection, was indicated by public TCR beta signatures. The study's findings and limits: CMV-specific TCR beta clonotypes restricted by HLA-C were the ones dominating the ex vivo response.

TCRdb re-called the reads through MiXCR, storing one row per CDR3 protein. The data hold about 450,000 distinct CDR3 sequences, with around 32% observed a single time. Trimming left V 2 bases short and J 1 base short, with 11 bases between. The germline CDR1 and CDR2 sequences are LGHNA and YNFKEQ. The CDR3 length is 15 residues. This clonotype was found a few times. Its antigen remains unidentified. The sequence was obtained from a human donor in good health (CMV status not recorded). Some clones in this sample may be carry-over from other donors' samples. This rearrangement joins TRBV4-2 to TRBJ1-1, with a weak D call TRBD1 (6 bases). Sequenced: PBMCs. The CDR3 DNA follows: TGTGCCAGCAGCCAAAGCTTACAGGGGAACACTGAAGCTTTCTTT. This sequence encodes CASSQSLQGNTEAFF.